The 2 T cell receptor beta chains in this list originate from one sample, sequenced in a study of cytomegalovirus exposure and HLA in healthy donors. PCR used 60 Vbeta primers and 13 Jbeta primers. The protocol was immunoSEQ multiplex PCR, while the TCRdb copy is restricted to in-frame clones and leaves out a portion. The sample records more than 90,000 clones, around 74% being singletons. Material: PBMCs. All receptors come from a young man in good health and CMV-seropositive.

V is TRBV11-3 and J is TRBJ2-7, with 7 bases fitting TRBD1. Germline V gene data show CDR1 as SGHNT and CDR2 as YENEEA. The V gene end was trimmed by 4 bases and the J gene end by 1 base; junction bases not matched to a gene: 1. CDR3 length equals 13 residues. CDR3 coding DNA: TGTGCCAGCAGCTCGGGACAGTCCTACGAGCAGTACTTC. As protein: CASSSGQSYEQYF.

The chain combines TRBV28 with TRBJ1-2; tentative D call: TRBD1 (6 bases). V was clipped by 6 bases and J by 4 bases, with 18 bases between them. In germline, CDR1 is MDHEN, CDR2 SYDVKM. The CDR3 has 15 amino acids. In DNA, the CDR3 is TGTGCCAGCAGACGAGACAGGCGAGTGAGCTATGGCTACACCTTC. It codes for CASRRDRRVSYGYTF.